This T cell receptor beta chain comes out of a study of cytomegalovirus exposure and HLA in healthy donors. Study summary: HLA-typed donors contributed 65 million to 95 million unique TCRs, which were held in an early data release.

Primers: 60 Vbeta forward and 13 Jbeta reverse. Method: immunoSEQ multiplex PCR; TCRdb's copy keeps in-frame clones and lacks some. The sample lists some 130,000 clones; 70% to 80% were seen once. Regarding the study as a whole: The study labeled 170 or so TCR beta chains cytomegalovirus-associated.

Trimming left V 0 bases short and J 5 bases short, with 7 bases between. The CDR3 runs to 13 residues. Germline loops: CDR1 PRHDT, CDR2 FYEKMQ (reference sequence). With respect to this clone: The antigen remains unidentified.

The source material was PBMCs. The chain uses TRBV13 and TRBJ2-5; D not certain. This receptor was identified in a female donor in good health and CMV-seronegative. CDR3 in amino acids: CASSLGLVETQYF. CDR3 DNA sequence: TGTGCCAGCAGCTTAGGCCTAGTGGAGACCCAGTACTTC. The full variable domain, completed using reference TRBV13 and TRBJ2-5, is AAGVIQSPRHLIKEKRETATLKCYPIPRHDTVYWYQQGPGQDPQFLISFYEKMQSDKGSIPDRFSAQQFSDYHSELNMSSLELGDSALYFCASSLGLVETQYFGPGTRLLVL.